This TCR beta chain was obtained from a study of human T cells and chemical hapten exposure. Study in general: Donors were sensitized with 2% DPC on the upper inner arm.

The library tagged individual cDNA molecules with unique molecular identifiers. In the authors' workflow: Samples had a median of 95,638 TCRs, ranging about 20,000 to 700,000. One entry per CDR3 protein results from TCRdb running MiXCR on the RACE reads. What appears here as the V and J calls and clone size reflects TCRdb's work, not the paper's. The repertoire has 330,000 or so distinct CDR3 sequences, just under 6.5% of them found once; the top ten carry 5% to 6%. There are a few counts of this clonotype. No antigen is known for it. General observations from the study: High-frequency TCRs, those above 1 in 1000, stayed the same after DPC sensitization.

The germline V and J ends were trimmed by 4 bases and 0 bases, with 14 bases remaining between them. In germline, CDR1 is SGHRS, CDR2 YFSETQ. There are 15 residues in the CDR3. The sample's time point: patch test 2, 6 weeks after DPC sensitization. The treatment was: therapeutic diphenylcyclopropenone sensitization with weekly scalp DPC. This receptor was identified in a woman in her late teens or twenties with alopecia areata. Some clones in this sample may be carry-over from other donors' samples. The genes are TRBV5-1 and TRBJ2-7; D is possibly TRBD1 (6 bases). The material was whole blood, obtained in connection with sensitization to the hapten diphenylcyclopropenone (DPC). Here the CDR3 DNA reads TGCGCCAGCAGCCCCTCTTGGGGGCTCTCCTACGAGCAGTACTTC. This sequence encodes CASSPSWGLSYEQYF.